These 25 T cell receptor beta chains share one sample of origin, sequenced in a study of OX40 agonist ivuxolimab in advanced cancers. Data came from immunoSEQ multiplex PCR; TCRdb stores just in-frame clones and leaves some out. The sample consists of some 81,000 clones, around 86% of them appearing once. This specimen was CD4+ or CD8+ T cells sorted from blood, taken in a trial of the OX40 agonist ivuxolimab. These receptors were collected from an adult with an advanced solid tumor such as melanoma, head and neck, liver or kidney cancer.

This clone was found once. The J gene is TRBJ2-7, the V gene TRBV5-6; 8 bases fit TRBD1. This CDR3 contains 15 residues. Germline loops: CDR1 SGHDT, CDR2 YYEEEE. Trimming cost V 5 bases and J 4 bases; bases outside gene matches: 11. The CDR3 coding sequence is TGTGCCAGCAGGGGTTCCGGACAGGGAGAATACGAGCAGTACTTC. It translates to CASRGSGQGEYEQYF.

The rearrangement uses TRBV20-1 and TRBJ2-3; D is unclear. Trimming stripped 8 bases from V and 2 bases from J, with 8 bases between. This CDR3 is 11 amino acids long. Germline CDR1 reads DFQATT; CDR2 reads SNEGSKA (reference sequence). Here the CDR3 reads CSPRNTDTQYF. The CDR3 DNA reads TGCAGTCCCCGAAACACAGATACGCAGTATTTT.

V is TRBV5-1 and J is TRBJ2-5; weak D call: TRBD1 (6 bases). The CDR3 is 15 amino acids. Germline values: CDR1 SGHRS, CDR2 YFSETQ. Trimming removed 0 bases at V and 11 bases at J, with 20 bases between. The CDR3 region is CASSLEVAGESSQYF. In nucleotides, the CDR3 is TGCGCCAGCAGCTTGGAGGTAGCAGGGGAGAGTTCTCAGTACTTC.

CDR3 sequence: CSVVGGSRSYEQYF. The CDR3 DNA follows: TGCAGCGTTGTGGGGGGCTCGCGGTCCTACGAGCAGTACTTC. V usage is TRBV29-1 and J usage is TRBJ2-7; D may correspond to TRBD1 or TRBD2 (6 bases each). From germline, CDR1 is SQVTM and CDR2 ANQGSEA. The CDR3 length is 14 residues. V lost 4 bases, J lost 1 base, and 14 bases lay in between.

The V gene is TRBV7-3, the J gene TRBJ2-1, with TRBD2 matching 10 bases. The CDR3 runs to 15 residues. V lost 5 bases and J lost 5; bases outside the gene matches: 6. Per the germline V gene, CDR1 is SGHTA and CDR2 is FQGTGA. DNA of the CDR3: TGTGCCAGCAGCATCCGACTAGCGGGCCACAATGAGCAGTTCTTC. Its protein is CASSIRLAGHNEQFF.

The rearrangement links TRBV28 to TRBJ1-4, with a possible D match to TRBD1 (6 bases). From germline, CDR1 is MDHEN and CDR2 SYDVKM. Trimming took off 5 bases at V and 5 bases at J, with 18 bases between the two ends. The CDR3 contains 16 residues. This chain's CDR3 is CASSRIPGTPNEKLFF. CDR3 nucleotides: TGTGCCAGCAGTCGAATCCCCGGGACACCAAATGAAAAACTGTTTTTT.

The chain joins TRBV4-1 to TRBJ2-1; D remains unclear. Germline V gene sequence: CDR1 MGHRA, CDR2 YSYEKL. V lost 4 bases, J lost 0 bases, and 10 bases lay in between. CDR3 length equals 15 residues. Here the CDR3 reads CASSPLGSSYNEQFF. The CDR3 DNA reads TGCGCCAGCAGCCCCCTTGGTAGCTCCTACAATGAGCAGTTCTTC.

The chain joins TRBV20-1 to TRBJ2-5, with D uncertain. CDR3 length: 11 residues. Germline values: CDR1 DFQATT, CDR2 SNEGSKA (reference sequence). Trimming pared 6 bases from V and 4 bases from J, leaving 9 bases between. The CDR3 coding sequence is TGCAGTGCACCTTCGCCAGAGACCCAGTACTTC. Translation: CSAPSPETQYF.

The table lists this clone with a count of one. The V and J genes are TRBV19 and TRBJ2-2; D gene unclear. Germline CDR1 reads LNHDA; CDR2 reads SQIVND (reference sequence). V gave up 5 bases and J gave up 7 bases, with 8 bases separating them. This CDR3 has 12 amino acids. CDR3 region: CASSPRGGELFF. Here the CDR3 DNA reads TGTGCCAGTAGTCCCCGAGGCGGGGAGCTGTTTTTT.

The chain is built from TRBV10-3 and TRBJ1-1; 8 positions agree with TRBD1. The J segment lost 2 bases and the V segment lost 3 bases, leaving 14 bases of the junction unmatched. The germline CDR1 and CDR2 sequences are ENHRY and SYGVKD. The CDR3 extends over 18 amino acids. The CDR3 sequence is CAISEHRTGRMRNTEAFF. DNA of the CDR3: TGTGCCATCAGTGAACACCGGACAGGGCGCATGAGAAACACTGAAGCTTTCTTT.

The rearrangement links TRBV5-6 to TRBJ2-7; a possible D gene is TRBD2 (6 bases). The CDR3 contains 13 residues. V shed 2 bases and J shed 2 bases, with 8 bases lying between them. CDR1 SGHDT and CDR2 YYEEEE come from the germline V gene. The CDR3 sequence: CASSFPSAYEQYF. CDR3 bases: TGTGCCAGCAGCTTTCCTAGCGCCTACGAGCAGTACTTC.

The V and J genes are TRBV6-5 and TRBJ1-2; D unresolved. The V gene's germline CDR1 is MNHEY and CDR2 SVGAGI. The length of the CDR3 is 15 residues. Between the trimmed V and J ends, which lost 0 bases and 4 bases, there was a span of 12 bases. CDR3 region: CASSYSNTAGYGYTF. CDR3 DNA sequence: TGTGCCAGCAGTTACTCTAACACGGCAGGCTATGGCTACACCTTC.

This clone has just one count. The J gene is TRBJ1-1, the V gene TRBV6-6, with unresolved D. The germline V gene has CDR1 MNHNY and CDR2 SVGAGI (reference sequence). There are 12 residues in the CDR3. The germline V and J ends were trimmed by 6 bases and 2 bases, with 7 bases remaining between them. The CDR3 DNA sequence: TGTGCCAGCAGATGGGCAAACACTGAAGCTTTCTTT. This translates into CASRWANTEAFF.

V and J are TRBV19 and TRBJ2-1, with 8 bases matching TRBD1. The CDR3 is 13 residues long. V shed 10 bases, J shed 4 bases, and the junction held 6 bases outside the gene matches. Germline CDR1 LNHDA, CDR2 SQIVND (reference sequence). The CDR3 here is CATAGQEYNEQFF. As DNA, the CDR3 is TGTGCCACCGCGGGACAGGAATACAATGAGCAGTTCTTC.

This chain connects TRBV29-1 to TRBJ2-3; 9 positions agree with TRBD2. Unmatched junction bases numbered 10, after V lost 5 bases and J lost 4 bases. The CDR3 has 15 residues. CDR1 and CDR2 (germline): SQVTM, ANQGSEA. Written as DNA, the CDR3 is TGCAGCGTTCGTAAGGGGACTAGCACGGCAGATACGCAGTATTTT. Protein product: CSVRKGTSTADTQYF.

The chain is built from TRBV5-1 and TRBJ1-2; TRBD1 might be the D (5 bases). V shed 0 bases and J shed 3 bases, with 12 bases lying between them. CDR3 length: 15 amino acids. In germline, CDR1 is SGHRS, CDR2 YFSETQ. The CDR3 bases are TGCGCCAGCAGCTTGGCGGAGGGGCGCGACTATGGCTACACCTTC. Protein: CASSLAEGRDYGYTF.

The chain couples TRBV14 to TRBJ2-2; D is possibly TRBD1 (5 bases). V was clipped by 5 bases and J by 5 bases, with 12 bases between them. Germline V gene data show CDR1 as SGHDN and CDR2 as FVKESK. This CDR3 contains 14 residues. CDR3: CASSLLQGTGELFF. The CDR3 DNA sequence: TGTGCCAGCAGCTTGCTCCAGGGAACCGGGGAGCTGTTTTTT.

The V gene is TRBV5-8, the J gene TRBJ1-2; weak D call: TRBD1 (5 bases). The germline V gene has CDR1 SGHTS and CDR2 YDEGEE. The length of the CDR3 is 14 residues. Trimming took 1 base from V and 4 from J, leaving 11 bases between them. CDR3 sequence: CASSLKGHGYGYTF. CDR3 nucleotides: TGTGCCAGCAGCTTGAAGGGGCATGGCTATGGCTACACCTTC.

The chain links TRBV5-1 to TRBJ2-5; 7 bases match TRBD1. This CDR3 spans 13 amino acids. The V gene end was trimmed by 2 bases and the J gene end by 4 bases; junction bases not matched to a gene: 2. Germline CDR1 reads SGHRS; CDR2 reads YFSETQ. The CDR3 DNA is TGCGCCAGCAGCTTCCACAGGGGAGAGACCCAGTACTTC. It yields the protein CASSFHRGETQYF.

The rearrangement uses TRBV18 and TRBJ2-3; D may be TRBD1 or TRBD2 (5 bases each). Germline V CDR1 and CDR2: KGHSH, LQKENI. V gave up 3 bases and J gave up 9 bases, with 10 bases separating them. This CDR3 is built from 12 residues. The CDR3 sequence: CASSPGTRTQYF. The CDR3 DNA sequence: TGTGCCAGCTCACCCGGGACCAGAACGCAGTATTTT.

J is TRBJ2-1 and V is TRBV5-1, with D perhaps matching TRBD2 (6 bases). In germline, CDR1 is SGHRS, CDR2 YFSETQ. V shed 4 bases and J shed 0 bases, with 14 bases lying between them. The CDR3 totals 16 residues. The CDR3 DNA sequence: TGCGCCAGCAGCACCGGGACTTCTAGCTCCTACAATGAGCAGTTCTTC. This encodes CASSTGTSSSYNEQFF.

The gene calls are TRBV6-1 and TRBJ2-5; 10 nucleotides align to TRBD1. CDR3 length equals 14 residues. Per germline, CDR1 MNHNS and CDR2 SASEGT. V lost 9 bases to trimming and J lost 4 bases; unmatched junction nucleotides: 8. The CDR3 DNA reads as TGTGCCAGTAAAGACAGGGGGCGAGGAGAGACCCAGTACTTC. Its protein product is CASKDRGRGETQYF.

The chain couples TRBV7-9 to TRBJ1-2; D not certain. The CDR3 loop spans 13 amino acids. Looked up from germline, CDR1 is SEHNR and CDR2 is FQNEAQ (reference sequence). V was shortened by 5 bases and J by 3 bases, with 10 bases between the two germline ends. CDR3 loop: CASSPDGDYGYTF. The CDR3 nucleotides are TGTGCCAGCAGCCCGGACGGGGACTATGGCTACACCTTC.

This chain links TRBV5-4 with TRBJ2-5; tentative D call: TRBD1 (5 bases). Germline V gene data show CDR1 as SGHNT and CDR2 as YYREEE (reference sequence). There are 13 residues in the CDR3. V was trimmed by 4 bases and J by 2 bases, leaving 9 bases between them. The CDR3 spells CASSQGNQETQYF. CDR3 nucleotides: TGTGCCAGCAGCCAGGGAAATCAAGAGACCCAGTACTTC.

V is TRBV27 and J is TRBJ2-1, with TRBD2 matching 8 bases. CDR3 length equals 12 residues. Germline V gene data show CDR1 as MNHEY and CDR2 as SMNVEV (reference sequence). Germline trimming cut 3 bases from V and 8 bases from J; bases unmatched to any gene: 0. CDR3 coding DNA: TGTGCCAGCAGTTTCGGGGGGGATGAGCAGTTCTTC. Translating gives CASSFGGDEQFF.